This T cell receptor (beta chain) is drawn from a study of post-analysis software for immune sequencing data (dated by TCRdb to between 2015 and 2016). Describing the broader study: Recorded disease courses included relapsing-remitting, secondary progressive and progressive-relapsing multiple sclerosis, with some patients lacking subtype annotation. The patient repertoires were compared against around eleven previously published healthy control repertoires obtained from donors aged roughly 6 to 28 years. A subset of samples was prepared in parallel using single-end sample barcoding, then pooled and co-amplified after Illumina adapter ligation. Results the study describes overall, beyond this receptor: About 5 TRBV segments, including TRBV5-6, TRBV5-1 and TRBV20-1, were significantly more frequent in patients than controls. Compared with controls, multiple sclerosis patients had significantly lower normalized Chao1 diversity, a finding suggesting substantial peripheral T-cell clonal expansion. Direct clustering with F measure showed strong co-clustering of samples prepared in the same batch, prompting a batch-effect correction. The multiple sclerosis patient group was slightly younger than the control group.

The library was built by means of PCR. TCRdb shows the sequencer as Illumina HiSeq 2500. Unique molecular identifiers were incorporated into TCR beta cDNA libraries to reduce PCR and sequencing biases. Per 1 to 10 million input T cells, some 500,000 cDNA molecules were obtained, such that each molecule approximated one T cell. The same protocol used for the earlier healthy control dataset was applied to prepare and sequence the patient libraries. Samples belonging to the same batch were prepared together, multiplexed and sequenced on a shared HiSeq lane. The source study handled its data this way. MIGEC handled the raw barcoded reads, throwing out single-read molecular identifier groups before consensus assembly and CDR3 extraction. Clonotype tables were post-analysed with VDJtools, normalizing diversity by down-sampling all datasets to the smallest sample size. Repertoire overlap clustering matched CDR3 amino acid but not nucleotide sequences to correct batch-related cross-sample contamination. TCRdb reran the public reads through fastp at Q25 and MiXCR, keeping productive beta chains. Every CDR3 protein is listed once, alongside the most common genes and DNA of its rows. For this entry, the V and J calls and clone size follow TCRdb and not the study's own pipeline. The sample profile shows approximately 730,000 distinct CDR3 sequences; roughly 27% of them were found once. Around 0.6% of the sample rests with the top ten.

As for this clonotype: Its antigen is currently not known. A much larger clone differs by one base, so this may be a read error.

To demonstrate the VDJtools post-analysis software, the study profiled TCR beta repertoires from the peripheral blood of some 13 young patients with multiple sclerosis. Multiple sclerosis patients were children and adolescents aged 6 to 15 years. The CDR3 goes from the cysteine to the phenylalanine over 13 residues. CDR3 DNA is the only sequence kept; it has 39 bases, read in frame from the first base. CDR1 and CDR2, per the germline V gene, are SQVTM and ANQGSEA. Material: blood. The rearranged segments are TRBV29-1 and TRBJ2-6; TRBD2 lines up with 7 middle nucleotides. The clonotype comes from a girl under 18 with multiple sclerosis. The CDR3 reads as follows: CGGRVSGASVLTF. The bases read TGCGGGGGGAGGGTGTCTGGGGCCAGCGTCCTGACTTTC.